This TCR beta chain is drawn from a study of control samples from healthy donors and cancer patients. Some clones are missing from TCRdb's copy, which holds only in-frame ones; the method was immunoSEQ multiplex PCR. The table has 210,000 or so clones, 91% seen once. This CDR3 region has 16 residues. Trimming took 6 bases from V and 2 from J, leaving 17 bases between them. Germline CDR1 and CDR2: MNHEY and SMNVEV (reference sequence). The chain links TRBV27 to TRBJ1-5; the D gene is possibly TRBD1 (6 bases). The TCR was taken from a man younger than 45 in good health. What was sequenced was blood. The DNA for the CDR3 is TGTGCCAGCAGCTTGACAGGCCCCTGGGGCAATCAGCCCCAGCATTTT. Translated, it gives CASSLTGPWGNQPQHF.